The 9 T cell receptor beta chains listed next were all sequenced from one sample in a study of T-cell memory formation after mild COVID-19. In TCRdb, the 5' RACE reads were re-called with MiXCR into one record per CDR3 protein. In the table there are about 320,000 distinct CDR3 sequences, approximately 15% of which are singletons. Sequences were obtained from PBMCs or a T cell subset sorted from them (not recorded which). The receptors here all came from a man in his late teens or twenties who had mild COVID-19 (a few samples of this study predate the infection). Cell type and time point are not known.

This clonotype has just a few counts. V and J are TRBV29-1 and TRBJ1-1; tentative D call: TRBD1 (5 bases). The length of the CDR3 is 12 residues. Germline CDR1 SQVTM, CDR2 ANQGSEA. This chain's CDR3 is CRGDRMNTEAFF. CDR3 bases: TGCAGGGGGGACCGCATGAACACTGAAGCTTTCTTT.

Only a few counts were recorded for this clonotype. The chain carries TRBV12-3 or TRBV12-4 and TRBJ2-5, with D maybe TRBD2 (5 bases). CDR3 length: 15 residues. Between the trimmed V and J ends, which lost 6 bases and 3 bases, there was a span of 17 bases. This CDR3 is CASSPVRAPEETQYF. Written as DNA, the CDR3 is TGTGCCAGCAGCCCGGTGCGGGCGCCTGAAGAGACCCAGTACTTC.

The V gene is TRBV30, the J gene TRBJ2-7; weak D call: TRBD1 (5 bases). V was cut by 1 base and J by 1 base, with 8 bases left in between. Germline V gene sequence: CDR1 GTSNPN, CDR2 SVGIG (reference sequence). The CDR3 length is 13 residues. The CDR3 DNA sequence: TGTGCCTGGAGTGACAGGCGGTCCTACGAGCAGTACTTC. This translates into CAWSDRRSYEQYF.

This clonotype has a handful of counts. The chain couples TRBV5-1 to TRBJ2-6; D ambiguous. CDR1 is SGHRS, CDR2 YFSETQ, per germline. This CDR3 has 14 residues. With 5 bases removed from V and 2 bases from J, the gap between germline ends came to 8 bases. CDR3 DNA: TGCGCCAGCAGTAGTTGGGCTGGGGCCAACGTCCTGACTTTC. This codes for CASSSWAGANVLTF.

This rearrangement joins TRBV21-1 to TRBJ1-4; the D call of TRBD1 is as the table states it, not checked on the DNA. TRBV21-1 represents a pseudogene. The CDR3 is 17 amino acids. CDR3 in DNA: TGTGCCAGCCCTAGCAGACGACAGGACGCAACTAATGAAAAACTGTTTTTT. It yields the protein CASPSRRQDATNEKLFF.

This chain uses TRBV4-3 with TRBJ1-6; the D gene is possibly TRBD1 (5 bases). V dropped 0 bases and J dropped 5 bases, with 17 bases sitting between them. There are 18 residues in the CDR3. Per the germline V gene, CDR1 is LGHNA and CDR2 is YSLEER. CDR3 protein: CASSQEVQDVGNNSPLHF. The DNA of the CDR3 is TGCGCCAGCAGCCAAGAGGTACAGGACGTCGGCAATAATTCACCCCTCCACTTT.

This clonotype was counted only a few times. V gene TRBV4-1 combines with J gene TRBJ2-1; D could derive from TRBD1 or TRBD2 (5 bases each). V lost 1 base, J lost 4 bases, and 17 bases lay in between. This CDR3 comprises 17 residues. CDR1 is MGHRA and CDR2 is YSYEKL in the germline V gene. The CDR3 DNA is TGCGCCAGCAGCCAAGTGGGTGCCGGGGCCGCGTACAATGAGCAGTTCTTC. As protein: CASSQVGAGAAYNEQFF.

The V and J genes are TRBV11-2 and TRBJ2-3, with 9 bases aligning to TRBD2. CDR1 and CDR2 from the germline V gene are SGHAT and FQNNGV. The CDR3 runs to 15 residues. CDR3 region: CATRRGGGETDTQYF. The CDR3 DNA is TGTGCAACCCGTCGTGGCGGGGGGGAGACAGATACGCAGTATTTT.

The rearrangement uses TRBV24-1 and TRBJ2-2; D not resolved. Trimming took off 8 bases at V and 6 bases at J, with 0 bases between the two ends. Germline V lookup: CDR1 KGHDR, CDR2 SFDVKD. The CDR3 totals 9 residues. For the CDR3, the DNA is TGTGCCACCACCGGGGAGCTGTTTTTT. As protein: CATTGELFF.